Listed below are T cell receptor beta chains from one sample, sequenced in a study of T cells in tuberculosis. TCRdb's copy holds only in-frame clones and misses some; the assay was immunoSEQ multiplex PCR. The table has under 40,000 clones, approximately 94% seen once. Source: PBMCs, taken at tuberculosis diagnosis. The receptor source for this set is an adult with tuberculosis. Both conserved end residues are part of each CDR3. A D gene is named only where the DNA matches it firmly. Rows may omit the clone size; those that give it use once, few, many or a size class.

d_gene	v_gene	j_gene	abundance	CDR3aa	CDR3nt
.	TRBV7-6	TRBJ2-2	few	CASSLAGGNTGELFF	TGTGCCAGCAGCTTAGCGGGGGGGAACACCGGGGAGCTGTTTTTT
TRBD2	TRBV7-3	TRBJ2-3	.	CASSPGTSSHTQYF	TGTGCCAGCAGCCCTGGGACTAGCTCACATACGCAGTATTTT
TRBD1	TRBV29-1	TRBJ2-5	.	CSAGTGGETQYF	TGCAGCGCGGGTACAGGGGGCGAGACCCAGTACTTC
.	TRBV2	TRBJ1-6	.	CASSVAGDWNSPLHF	TGTGCCAGCAGTGTTGCAGGGGATTGGAATTCACCCCTCCACTTT
TRBD1	TRBV6-1	TRBJ1-2	.	CASLDRVGLYTF	TGTGCCAGCCTAGACAGGGTTGGGCTCTACACCTTC
.	TRBV7-6	TRBJ2-7	few	CASSSSRGSGEQYF	TGTGCCAGCAGCTCGTCTCGGGGGAGCGGCGAGCAGTACTTC
.	TRBV7-6	TRBJ2-5	.	CASSLRLGALTQETQYF	TGTGCCAGCAGCTTACGGTTAGGGGCCTTGACCCAAGAGACCCAGTACTTC
.	TRBV5-1	TRBJ2-3	.	CASSPPTLEGTDTQYF	TGCGCCAGCAGCCCCCCAACCTTGGAGGGCACAGATACGCAGTATTTT
.	TRBV5-1	TRBJ2-7	.	CASSLVGSRYEQYF	TGCGCCAGCAGCTTGGTTGGATCTAGGTACGAGCAGTACTTC
TRBD2	TRBV4-3	TRBJ2-3	.	CASSQDASGGGNTQYF	TGCGCCAGCAGCCAAGATGCTAGCGGGGGGGGAAATACGCAGTATTTT
.	TRBV5-1	TRBJ1-1	.	CASSLTPGQKAFF	TGCGCCAGCAGCCTAACTCCAGGTCAGAAGGCTTTCTTT
TRBD1	TRBV7-3	TRBJ2-1	.	CASSSSGGGEQFF	TGTGCCAGCAGCTCCTCAGGGGGCGGTGAGCAGTTCTTC
.	TRBV13	TRBJ2-3	.	CATSRDSGIF	TGTGCCACTTCCCGGGACTCCGGGATATTT
TRBD1	TRBV2	TRBJ1-1	once	CASSGTGGNTEAFF	TGTGCCAGCAGTGGCACAGGGGGCAACACTGAAGCTTTCTTT
.	TRBV7-9	TRBJ1-1	.	CASSQGGTEAFF	TGTGCCAGCAGCCAGGGAGGGACTGAAGCTTTCTTT
TRBD1	TRBV27	TRBJ1-5	.	CASSRTGVQPQHF	TGTGCCAGCAGTCGGACAGGGGTTCAGCCCCAGCATTTT
TRBD1	TRBV15	TRBJ1-4	.	CATSRSRDRVDEKLFF	TGTGCCACCAGCAGGTCTCGGGACAGGGTGGATGAAAAACTGTTTTTT
TRBD1	TRBV5-6	TRBJ2-7	.	CASSPTGFGEQYF	TGTGCCAGCAGCCCGACAGGGTTCGGCGAGCAGTACTTC
.	TRBV11-3	TRBJ2-7	.	CASHFRDSSEQYF	TGTGCCAGTCACTTCAGGGACTCTTCCGAGCAGTACTTC
TRBD1	TRBV5-5	TRBJ1-5	.	CASSLAGQGRGQPQHF	TGTGCCAGCAGCTTGGCAGGACAGGGAAGGGGTCAGCCCCAGCATTTT
TRBD1	TRBV7-3	TRBJ1-1	.	CASSSLGQGGNTEAFF	TGTGCCAGCAGCTCATTAGGACAGGGTGGGAACACTGAAGCTTTCTTT
.	TRBV18	TRBJ1-4	.	CASSPPQATNEKLFF	TGTGCCAGCTCACCACCGCAGGCGACTAATGAAAAACTGTTTTTT
TRBD2	TRBV7-8	TRBJ2-5	.	CASSLRTSPETQYF	TGTGCCAGCAGCCTAAGGACTAGCCCAGAGACCCAGTACTTC
TRBD2	TRBV4-2	TRBJ2-4	.	CASSQVESGGAKNIQYF	TGTGCCAGCAGCCAAGTTGAATCGGGGGGGGCCAAAAACATTCAGTACTTC
.	TRBV4-1	TRBJ2-7	.	CASSQDSGLPYEQYF	TGCGCCAGCAGCCAAGATTCGGGTCTCCCCTACGAGCAGTACTTC
TRBD1	TRBV28	TRBJ1-1	once	CASSPTGTGNTEAFF	TGTGCCAGCAGTCCAACCGGGACAGGGAACACTGAAGCTTTCTTT
.	TRBV19	TRBJ1-3	.	CANRGRDSGNTIYF	TGTGCCAACAGAGGACGGGACTCTGGAAACACCATATATTTT
.	TRBV5-4	TRBJ2-5	.	CASSPEADQYF	TGTGCCAGCAGCCCGGAGGCGGACCAGTACTTC
.	TRBV7-2	TRBJ2-1	.	CASDYQGGNYNEQFF	TGTGCCAGCGATTATCAGGGTGGTAACTACAATGAGCAGTTCTTC
TRBD1	TRBV6-1	TRBJ2-7	.	CASSENPGTGFYEQYF	TGTGCCAGCAGTGAAAACCCCGGGACAGGGTTCTACGAGCAGTACTTC
.	TRBV9	TRBJ2-7	.	CASSVDHGAYEQYF	TGTGCCAGCAGCGTAGATCACGGAGCCTACGAGCAGTACTTC
.	TRBV5-1	TRBJ2-7	.	CASSLAPGSIDEQYF	TGCGCCAGCAGCTTGGCCCCAGGGTCTATCGACGAGCAGTACTTC
TRBD1	TRBV5-8	TRBJ2-7	.	CASRSTEDRGLYEQYF	TGTGCCAGCAGGTCAACTGAGGACAGGGGGCTCTACGAGCAGTACTTC
.	TRBV21-1	TRBJ1-5	.	CASSNAGTGSNQPQHF	TGTGCCAGCAGCAACGCCGGGACAGGGAGCAATCAGCCCCAGCATTTT
.	TRBV19	TRBJ2-7	.	CASSIAWDSGYEQYF	TGTGCCAGTAGTATAGCATGGGACTCTGGCTACGAGCAGTACTTC
.	TRBV28	TRBJ2-1	.	CASSLDGSSYNEQFF	TGTGCCAGCAGTTTAGACGGGAGCTCCTACAATGAGCAGTTCTTC
.	TRBV5-1	TRBJ2-1	once	CASSPEQVSRGEQFF	TGCGCCAGCAGCCCTGAGCAGGTCTCTCGGGGGGAGCAGTTCTTC